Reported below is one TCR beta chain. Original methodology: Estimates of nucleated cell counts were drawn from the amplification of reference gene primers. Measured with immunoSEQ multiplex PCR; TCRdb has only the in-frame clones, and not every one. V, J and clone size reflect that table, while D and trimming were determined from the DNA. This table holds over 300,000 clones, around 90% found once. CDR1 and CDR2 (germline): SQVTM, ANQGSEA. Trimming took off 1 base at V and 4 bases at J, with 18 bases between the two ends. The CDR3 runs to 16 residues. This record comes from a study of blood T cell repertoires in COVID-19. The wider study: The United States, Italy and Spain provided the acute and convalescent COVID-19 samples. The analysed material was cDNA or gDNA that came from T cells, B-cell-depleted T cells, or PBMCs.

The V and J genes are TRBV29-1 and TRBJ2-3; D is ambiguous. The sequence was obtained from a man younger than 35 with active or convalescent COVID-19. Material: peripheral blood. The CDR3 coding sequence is TGCAGCGTTGAAGGCTCCGAACATAAACCCCCAGATACGCAGTATTTT. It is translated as CSVEGSEHKPPDTQYF.